This T cell receptor beta chain was recorded in a study of monozygotic twins with inflammatory bowel disease. This CDR3 has 14 residues. Per germline, CDR1 SQVTM and CDR2 ANQGSEA. In preparing each TCR library, roughly 4,000 ng of total RNA was used. TCRdb re-analyzed the 5' RACE reads; it lists each CDR3 protein once, without DNA. The sample's table shows about 440,000 distinct CDR3 sequences. Sequenced material: blood. This rearrangement joins TRBV29-1 to TRBJ1-2; with no DNA, the TCRdb D assignment of TRBD1 cannot be verified. The origin of this receptor is a human donor with ulcerative colitis or Crohn's disease, or a healthy co-twin of an affected twin (not recorded which). The CDR3 sequence is CSVPVSQGRYGYTF.